This T cell receptor beta chain was retrieved from a study of pediatric ulcerative colitis. Samples were sequenced at Survey level, maximum 500,000 reads. Data came from immunoSEQ multiplex PCR; TCRdb stores just in-frame clones and leaves some out. The table includes 60,000 to 75,000 clones, 77% detected once. The CDR3 has 15 amino acids. With V trimmed by 4 bases and J by 2 bases, 6 bases remained unmatched. From germline, CDR1 is SGHTA and CDR2 FQGNSA. The sequenced material came from blood. The sequence derives from a boy aged 10-17 years with moderate ulcerative colitis. The chain joins TRBV7-2 to TRBJ2-5, with 8 bases that match TRBD1. CDR3 protein: CASSSGQGNQETQYF. The CDR3 DNA reads as TGTGCCAGCAGCTCCGGACAGGGAAATCAAGAGACCCAGTACTTC.